This T cell receptor beta chain was obtained from a study of cytomegalovirus exposure and HLA in healthy donors. For this clone: As yet, its antigen is unknown.

V dropped 10 bases and J dropped 0; count of bases not matched to a gene: 8. CDR1 and CDR2 from the germline V gene are LNHDA and SQIVND (reference sequence). CDR3 size: 14 residues. Study-wide results and caveats: Earlier analysis looked at TCR beta V segments, and most were productive about 90% or about 30% of the time. A missense DCLRE1C variant was associated with V- and J-gene trimming of TCR beta chains in a later analysis, and an independent cohort replicated the association. Reports indicated that the classifier achieved high specificity and sensitivity in diagnosing cytomegalovirus status.

The primer mix had 60 Vbeta and 13 Jbeta primers. Profiled with immunoSEQ multiplex PCR; TCRdb holds only in-frame clones, not every one. The top ten clones hold 4.3% of a sample with 130,000 to 150,000 clones, approximately 78% of them seen once. V is TRBV19 and J is TRBJ1-1; 7 nucleotides align to TRBD1. The receptor was derived from a woman aged 40 to 50 in good health and CMV-seropositive. Sequencing was performed on PBMCs. The CDR3 region has the DNA TGTGCCACCCAGCTACAGGGGATGAACACTGAAGCTTTCTTT. It specifies CATQLQGMNTEAFF.